The rows below give T cell receptor beta chains drawn from one sample of a study of blood T cell repertoires in COVID-19. TCRdb's table, derived via immunoSEQ multiplex PCR, lists solely in-frame clones and lacks some. This sample yields about 250,000 clones, of which 81% are seen a single time; about 8% belongs to the top ten. The sample comprised peripheral blood. The receptors were gathered from a woman aged 80 or over with acute or convalescent COVID-19. The CDR3 runs from the conserved cysteine through the conserved F or W. Fields, in order: CDR3 protein, CDR3 DNA, clone size, J gene, V gene, D gene, CDR3 length. D genes are given only for firm matches. The listing skips clone size in some rows; elsewhere it reads once, few, many or a size class.

CASSIYFMRPGRAASGNTIYF,TGTGCCAGTAGTATTTACTTCATGAGACCGGGCAGGGCGGCCTCTGGAAACACCATATATTTT,-,TRBJ1-3,TRBV19,-,21
CASSQLFSDRDHSPLHF,TGTGCCAGCAGTCAATTATTCTCTGACAGGGATCATTCACCCCTCCACTTT,once,TRBJ1-6,TRBV27,TRBD1,17
CSARTSGTSGEQYF,TGCAGCGCCAGGACTAGCGGGACCTCCGGGGAGCAGTACTTC,-,TRBJ2-7,TRBV29-1,TRBD2,14
CASSSMDSFEKLFF,TGTGCCAGCAGTTCAATGGACAGTTTTGAAAAACTGTTTTTT,-,TRBJ1-4,TRBV28,-,14
CASSLTVEGAEGYTF,TGCGCCAGCAGCTTGACGGTTGAGGGGGCGGAAGGCTACACCTTC,once,TRBJ1-2,TRBV5-1,TRBD1,15
CASSLAFSAGVGETQYF,TGCGCCAGCAGCTTGGCCTTTTCTGCGGGGGTCGGGGAGACCCAGTACTTC,-,TRBJ2-5,TRBV5-1,TRBD2,17
CASSPIAGGLENTIYF,TGTGCCAGCAGCCCGATTGCAGGGGGTCTGGAAAACACCATATATTTT,-,TRBJ1-3,TRBV3-1/TRBV3-2,TRBD1,16
CATGPAGYNEQFF,TGTGCCACCGGGCCCGCAGGTTACAATGAGCAGTTCTTC,-,TRBJ2-1,TRBV24-1,-,13
CASSQVSGQGNYGYTF,TGCGCCAGCAGCCAAGTCAGCGGACAGGGGAACTATGGCTACACCTTC,-,TRBJ1-2,TRBV4-1,TRBD1,16
CASSPGGAAYEQYF,TGCGCCAGCAGCCCAGGAGGTGCGGCGTACGAGCAGTACTTC,few,TRBJ2-7,TRBV5-1,-,14
CSVEPIWGTGTQYF,TGCAGCGTTGAACCAATTTGGGGGACAGGGACCCAGTACTTC,-,TRBJ2-5,TRBV29-1,TRBD1,14
CASSYRTDYSNQPQHF,TGTGCCAGCAGTTACCGGACAGATTATAGCAATCAGCCCCAGCATTTT,few,TRBJ1-5,TRBV6-2/TRBV6-3,-,16
CASSLAAGEPQHF,TGCGCCAGCAGCTTGGCCGCGGGGGAACCCCAGCATTTT,-,TRBJ1-5,TRBV5-1,-,13
CASSSELFGAGTNGELFF,TGTGCCAGCTCATCGGAACTTTTTGGCGCGGGAACCAACGGGGAGCTGTTTTTT,-,TRBJ2-2,TRBV18,-,18
CATSGLADTDTQYF,TGTGCCACCAGTGGGCTAGCGGACACAGATACGCAGTATTTT,-,TRBJ2-3,TRBV24-1,TRBD2,14
CASELGGSYEQYF,TGTGCCAGCGAATTAGGAGGGAGCTACGAGCAGTACTTC,-,TRBJ2-7,TRBV2,-,13
CASSPTLPTSGRKVDTQYF,TGTGCCAGCAGTCCCACCCTTCCGACTAGCGGGAGGAAAGTAGATACGCAGTATTTT,once,TRBJ2-3,TRBV27,TRBD2,19
CASSNRETGTNYGYTF,TGTGCCAGCAGCAATCGGGAGACGGGGACTAACTATGGCTACACCTTC,-,TRBJ1-2,TRBV21-1,-,16
CASSRVPRGSYEQYF,TGTGCCAGCTCACGAGTCCCGAGGGGGAGCTACGAGCAGTACTTC,-,TRBJ2-7,TRBV18,-,15
CASSPPSGGSYEQYF,TGTGCCAGCAGCCCCCCTAGCGGGGGATCCTACGAGCAGTACTTC,-,TRBJ2-7,TRBV14,TRBD2,15
CASSVPALTETQYF,TGTGCCAGCAGCGTCCCCGCCCTAACGGAGACCCAGTACTTC,once,TRBJ2-5,TRBV9,-,14
CASSLATDSQTIRF,TGCGCCAGCAGCTTGGCCACGGACAGCCAAACCATCCGTTTT,-,TRBJ1-4,TRBV5-1,-,14
CASSRDRGPNEQFF,TGTGCCAGTTCCCGGGACAGGGGTCCCAATGAGCAGTTCTTC,-,TRBJ2-1,TRBV11-2,TRBD1,14
CASPGQANTEAFF,TGTGCCAGCCCAGGACAGGCGAACACTGAAGCTTTCTTT,-,TRBJ1-1,TRBV27,TRBD1,13
CASSPGLAAQETQYF,TGCGCCAGCAGCCCCGGACTAGCTGCACAAGAGACCCAGTACTTC,-,TRBJ2-5,TRBV4-1,TRBD2,15
CASSLASGTYNEQFF,TGCGCCAGCAGCTTGGCTAGCGGGACGTACAATGAGCAGTTCTTC,-,TRBJ2-1,TRBV5-1,TRBD2,15
CASGQRGRDSPLHF,TGTGCCAGCGGCCAGCGGGGGCGAGATTCACCCCTCCACTTT,-,TRBJ1-6,TRBV7-2,-,14
CASSSYGGPVPGELFF,TGTGCCAGCAGTTCGTACGGAGGGCCTGTCCCCGGGGAGCTGTTTTTT,once,TRBJ2-2,TRBV28,-,16
CASSEQGLAGQQETQYF,TGTGCCAGCAGTGAACAGGGGCTAGCGGGCCAACAAGAGACCCAGTACTTC,-,TRBJ2-5,TRBV6-1,TRBD2,17
CASTPRERHGEQYF,TGTGCCAGTACCCCCCGAGAGAGGCATGGCGAGCAGTACTTC,-,TRBJ2-7,TRBV19,-,14
CASSLRRQGSFQETQYF,TGTGCCAGCAGCTTGCGGAGACAGGGGTCATTCCAAGAGACCCAGTACTTC,-,TRBJ2-5,TRBV5-6,TRBD1,17
CASSARGGDQETQYF,TGTGCCAGCAGCGCCCGAGGGGGGGATCAAGAGACCCAGTACTTC,-,TRBJ2-5,TRBV9,-,15
CASSRGGVVTGELFF,TGTGCCAGCAGTCGCGGGGGGGTGGTTACCGGGGAGCTGTTTTTT,-,TRBJ2-2,TRBV6-1,TRBD2,15
CASSYMGTVNTEAFF,TGTGCCAGCAGCTATATGGGGACAGTGAACACTGAAGCTTTCTTT,-,TRBJ1-1,TRBV7-2,TRBD1,15
CASSELGQGLTDTQYF,TGTGCCAGCAGTGAACTAGGGCAGGGGCTCACAGATACGCAGTATTTT,-,TRBJ2-3,TRBV2,-,16
CASSQERTGANYGYTF,TGTGCCAGCAGCCAAGAACGGACAGGGGCTAACTATGGCTACACCTTC,few,TRBJ1-2,TRBV14,TRBD1,16
CASSRQISGNTIYF,TGTGCCAGCAGCCGACAGATCTCTGGAAACACCATATATTTT,-,TRBJ1-3,TRBV7-9,-,14
CASSASTTANSPLHF,TGTGCCAGCAGCGCATCAACGACAGCTAATTCACCCCTCCACTTT,-,TRBJ1-6,TRBV7-9,-,15
CASSPDPVLETQYF,TGTGCCAGCAGCCCCGATCCAGTTTTGGAGACCCAGTACTTC,-,TRBJ2-5,TRBV7-9,-,14
CASTQRASGLNTDTQYF,TGTGCCAGCACCCAGAGGGCTAGCGGTTTGAACACAGATACGCAGTATTTT,few,TRBJ2-3,TRBV7-2,TRBD2,17
CASSLSTGQGYGYTF,TGCGCCAGCAGCTTAAGTACAGGACAGGGCTATGGCTACACCTTC,-,TRBJ1-2,TRBV5-1,TRBD1,15
CASSLQGVADTF,TGTGCCAGCAGCTTACAAGGGGTGGCTGACACCTTC,few,TRBJ1-2,TRBV7-9,-,12
CASSLWGADSNQPQHF,TGTGCCAGCAGTTTATGGGGGGCGGATAGCAATCAGCCCCAGCATTTT,-,TRBJ1-5,TRBV28,-,16
CASSWRGNQETQYF,TGTGCCAGTAGTTGGCGGGGGAACCAAGAGACCCAGTACTTC,-,TRBJ2-5,TRBV19,TRBD2,14